A selection of T cell receptor beta chains follows, all from one sample in a study of cytomegalovirus exposure and HLA in healthy donors. Data came from immunoSEQ multiplex PCR; TCRdb stores just in-frame clones and leaves some out. The table has approximately 150,000 clones, approximately 72% seen once; the top ten hold 2.5%. The sequencing input was PBMCs. Receptor source: a female donor in good health and CMV-seronegative. The CDR3 runs from the conserved cysteine through the conserved F or W. D genes are given only for firm matches. The size entry is marked missing in some rows and otherwise reads once, few, many or a size class.

v_gene	d_gene	abundance	j_gene	CDR3aa	CDR3nt
TRBV5-6	TRBD1	.	TRBJ2-3	CASSAQGARNTQYF	TGTGCCAGCAGCGCTCAGGGGGCGCGGAATACGCAGTATTTT
TRBV25-1	TRBD1	.	TRBJ1-5	CASAVRQGDSNQPQHF	TGTGCCAGCGCCGTCAGACAGGGGGATAGCAATCAGCCCCAGCATTTT
TRBV27	.	.	TRBJ1-5	CASREGGRNQPQHF	TGTGCCAGCAGGGAAGGGGGTCGCAATCAGCCCCAGCATTTT
TRBV7-6	TRBD2	.	TRBJ2-3	CASSLARIAGRPDTQYF	TGTGCCAGCAGCTTAGCTCGGATAGCGGGTCGTCCAGATACGCAGTATTTT
TRBV6-5	TRBD1	.	TRBJ1-5	CASSYLQGGQPQHF	TGTGCCAGCAGTTACCTACAGGGGGGTCAGCCCCAGCATTTT
TRBV6-1	.	few	TRBJ1-2	CASSDRSGRTYGYTF	TGTGCCAGCAGTGACCGTAGCGGACGGACTTATGGCTACACCTTC
TRBV19	TRBD1	.	TRBJ1-1	CASSKNYRGTEAFF	TGTGCCAGTAGTAAAAACTACAGGGGGACTGAAGCTTTCTTT
TRBV2	TRBD1	.	TRBJ1-4	CASRGQGRGEKLFF	TGTGCCAGCAGAGGACAGGGACGAGGCGAAAAACTGTTTTTT
TRBV5-1	TRBD1	.	TRBJ1-4	CASSLLTGGSEKLFF	TGCGCCAGCAGCTTGCTTACAGGGGGCAGTGAAAAACTGTTTTTT
TRBV6-6	TRBD2	.	TRBJ2-7	CASREQTSGIYEQYF	TGTGCCAGCAGGGAACAGACTAGCGGGATCTACGAGCAGTACTTC
TRBV6-5	TRBD2	.	TRBJ2-7	CASSGASGRDEQYF	TGTGCCAGCAGCGGTGCTAGCGGGAGGGACGAGCAGTACTTC
TRBV7-2	TRBD2	once	TRBJ2-7	CASSLASGGRSYEQYF	TGTGCCAGCAGCTTGGCTAGCGGGGGGCGCTCCTACGAGCAGTACTTC
TRBV30	TRBD2	.	TRBJ2-7	CAVFSGGEIYEQYF	TGTGCCGTCTTTAGCGGGGGGGAAATCTACGAGCAGTACTTC
TRBV4-1	TRBD1	.	TRBJ1-1	CASSHRQGYTEAFF	TGCGCCAGCAGCCATAGACAGGGGTACACTGAAGCTTTCTTT
TRBV4-1	.	.	TRBJ1-2	CASSQDGGAGYTF	TGCGCCAGCAGCCAAGATGGGGGGGCCGGCTACACCTTC
TRBV6-6	.	.	TRBJ2-3	CASMGGSTDTQYF	TGTGCCAGCATGGGGGGTAGCACAGATACGCAGTATTTT
TRBV7-3	.	.	TRBJ1-1	CASSPTGRTNTEAFF	TGTGCCAGCAGCCCGACGGGTCGAACGAACACTGAAGCTTTCTTT
TRBV9	TRBD2	.	TRBJ2-1	CASSVEPSGDNEQFF	TGTGCCAGCAGCGTAGAGCCTAGCGGGGACAATGAGCAGTTCTTC
TRBV7-9	TRBD1	.	TRBJ1-2	CASTPQGAPEYGYTF	TGTGCCAGCACCCCACAGGGGGCGCCGGAGTATGGCTACACCTTC
TRBV9	.	.	TRBJ2-7	CASSASPQGPYEQYF	TGTGCCAGCAGCGCCTCGCCGCAGGGCCCCTACGAGCAGTACTTC
TRBV4-3	TRBD1	.	TRBJ2-2	CASSRGTRTGGYTGELFF	TGCGCCAGCAGCCGTGGGACCAGGACAGGGGGTTACACCGGGGAGCTGTTTTTT
TRBV6-5	.	.	TRBJ2-7	CASSKQSSYEQYF	TGTGCCAGCAGTAAACAAAGCTCCTACGAGCAGTACTTC
TRBV6-4	TRBD2	.	TRBJ2-1	CASSDSPSGGAGEQFF	TGTGCCAGCAGTGACTCCCCTAGCGGGGGGGCCGGTGAGCAGTTCTTC
TRBV15	TRBD2	.	TRBJ2-7	CATSSPGLAGDEQYF	TGTGCCACCAGCAGTCCGGGACTAGCGGGAGACGAGCAGTACTTC
TRBV18	.	.	TRBJ2-1	CASSQNTYNEQFF	TGTGCCAGCTCCCAAAATACTTACAATGAGCAGTTCTTC
TRBV28	.	few	TRBJ2-7	CASIQGGSYEQYF	TGTGCCAGCATTCAAGGGGGCTCCTACGAGCAGTACTTC
TRBV4-1	.	.	TRBJ1-1	CASRGLLLNTEAFF	TGCGCCAGCAGGGGCCTCCTACTGAACACTGAAGCTTTCTTT
TRBV9	.	.	TRBJ2-1	CASSAQEGRWNEQFF	TGTGCCAGCAGCGCCCAAGAGGGGAGGTGGAATGAGCAGTTCTTC
TRBV19	.	.	TRBJ2-2	CASSSQGQNTGELFF	TGTGCCAGTAGTAGTCAGGGCCAAAACACCGGGGAGCTGTTTTTT
TRBV7-2	.	.	TRBJ2-5	CASSLQAGETQYF	TGTGCCAGCAGCTTACAGGCGGGGGAGACCCAGTACTTC
TRBV15	.	.	TRBJ2-5	CATSLAAEETQYF	TGTGCCACCTCCCTGGCGGCGGAAGAGACCCAGTACTTC
TRBV9	TRBD1	.	TRBJ1-3	CASSVGTGSGNTIYF	TGTGCCAGCAGCGTAGGGACAGGGTCTGGAAACACCATATATTTT
TRBV11-2	.	.	TRBJ2-7	CASSFESSYEQYF	TGTGCCAGCAGCTTTGAGAGCTCCTACGAGCAGTACTTC
TRBV5-1	TRBD2	.	TRBJ2-1	CASSLRRGSSYNEQFF	TGCGCCAGCAGCTTGAGGCGGGGGAGCTCCTACAATGAGCAGTTCTTC
TRBV4-3	.	.	TRBJ2-1	CASSQDGSEPYNEQFF	TGCGCCAGCAGCCAAGATGGGTCGGAGCCTTACAATGAGCAGTTCTTC
TRBV4-3	TRBD2	.	TRBJ2-1	CASSQEGVGGNEQFF	TGCGCCAGCAGCCAAGAGGGTGTGGGAGGGAATGAGCAGTTCTTC
TRBV6-6	TRBD2	.	TRBJ2-3	CASSYSTSWRADTQYF	TGTGCCAGCAGTTACTCGACTAGCTGGCGCGCAGATACGCAGTATTTT
TRBV4-3	TRBD2	.	TRBJ2-3	CASSPGTSPADTQYF	TGCGCCAGCAGCCCCGGGACTAGTCCCGCAGATACGCAGTATTTT
TRBV6-1	.	.	TRBJ1-5	CASTPTEIQPQHF	TGTGCCAGCACCCCAACAGAGATCCAGCCCCAGCATTTT
TRBV19	TRBD1	.	TRBJ1-5	CASSVPGTGLGNQPQHF	TGTGCCAGTAGTGTCCCCGGGACAGGCCTCGGCAATCAGCCCCAGCATTTT
TRBV5-1	TRBD2	.	TRBJ2-7	CASSRTSVQPSEQYF	TGCGCCAGCAGCCGTACTAGCGTTCAACCCTCCGAGCAGTACTTC
TRBV11-2	.	.	TRBJ2-5	CASSLASSGWETQYF	TGTGCCAGCAGCTTAGCCTCCAGCGGATGGGAGACCCAGTACTTC
TRBV15	.	.	TRBJ2-1	CATSRDSERGQFF	TGTGCCACCAGCAGAGATTCTGAGCGCGGGCAGTTCTTC
TRBV21-1	.	.	TRBJ2-3	CASSKWREVAGPHTDTQYF	TGTGCCAGCAGCAAATGGCGGGAGGTAGCGGGCCCCCACACAGATACGCAGTATTTT
TRBV7-9	.	.	TRBJ1-3	CASSTPGSGNTIYF	TGTGCCAGCAGCACCCCAGGGTCTGGAAACACCATATATTTT
TRBV5-3	TRBD2	.	TRBJ2-1	CARTPSGGAYNEQFF	TGTGCCAGAACCCCGTCGGGGGGAGCCTACAATGAGCAGTTCTTC
TRBV6-1	.	.	TRBJ1-4	CASSGRDNEKLFF	TGTGCCAGCAGTGGCAGGGATAATGAAAAACTGTTTTTT
TRBV4-1	.	.	TRBJ1-2	CASSQESRGRGYTF	TGCGCCAGCAGCCAAGAGAGTCGAGGGCGTGGCTACACCTTC
TRBV7-9	TRBD1	.	TRBJ1-1	CASSYRGWEGTEAFF	TGTGCCAGCAGCTACAGGGGATGGGAAGGCACTGAAGCTTTCTTT
TRBV6-4	TRBD1	.	TRBJ2-3	CASSDSQGADTQYF	TGTGCCAGCAGTGACTCGCAGGGGGCAGATACGCAGTATTTT
TRBV13	.	.	TRBJ2-4	CASSLGEAAKNIQYF	TGTGCCAGCAGCTTAGGGGAGGCGGCCAAAAACATTCAGTACTTC
TRBV7-2	TRBD1	.	TRBJ2-6	CASSLRTGGFGANVLTF	TGTGCCAGCAGCCTTAGGACAGGGGGCTTTGGGGCCAACGTCCTGACTTTC
TRBV27	TRBD1	.	TRBJ1-4	CASRSTGGLQLFF	TGTGCCAGCAGATCGACAGGGGGGCTACAACTGTTTTTT
TRBV19	.	few	TRBJ1-2	CASSTGYGYTF	TGTGCCAGTAGTACCGGGTATGGCTACACCTTC
TRBV11-2	TRBD1	.	TRBJ2-7	CASSGTDRAYEQYF	TGTGCCAGCAGCGGAACGGACAGGGCCTACGAGCAGTACTTC
TRBV27	.	.	TRBJ2-3	CASSLSAPDTQYF	TGTGCCAGCAGTTTATCGGCTCCGGATACGCAGTATTTT